One and the same sample provided the 5 T cell receptor beta chains below, sequenced in a study of siplizumab effects on memory and regulatory T cells. Data came from immunoSEQ multiplex PCR; TCRdb stores just in-frame clones and leaves some out. The sample lists approximately 120,000 clones, about 90% occurring once. Source material: Tregs sorted from blood. Receptors were obtained from a human donor in good health.

The chain recombines TRBV6-1 with TRBJ2-7; 7 nucleotides agree with TRBD1. Germline V gene sequence: CDR1 MNHNS, CDR2 SASEGT. This CDR3 is built from 13 residues. V was pared by 4 bases and J by 3 bases, with 3 bases of the junction left unmatched. DNA for the CDR3: TGTGCCAGCAGTGTAGGGACAGACTACGAGCAGTACTTC. The encoded protein is CASSVGTDYEQYF.

The gene calls are TRBV11-2 and TRBJ2-1; D may be TRBD2 (5 bases). The CDR3 contains 14 residues. Germline V lookup: CDR1 SGHAT, CDR2 FQNNGV. V was trimmed by 0 bases and J by 8 bases, leaving 11 bases between them. The CDR3 DNA follows: TGTGCCAGCAGCTTAGATAGGAGGAGCGATGAGCAGTTCTTC. This sequence encodes CASSLDRRSDEQFF.

The V and J genes are TRBV10-1 and TRBJ1-4, with D possibly TRBD1 on 6 matching bases. Germline lookup yields CDR1 WNHNN and CDR2 SYGVQD (reference sequence). The CDR3 covers 15 residues. V lost 4 bases and J 4 bases, leaving 13 bases between the germline ends. Here the CDR3 reads CASSAGGVGNEKLFF. The CDR3 DNA follows: TGCGCCAGCAGTGCCGGGGGCGTCGGTAATGAAAAACTGTTTTTT.

As to this clone: A much larger clone lies one base from this, so it may be a read error. The chain carries TRBV25-1 and TRBJ2-1; D is tentatively TRBD1 or TRBD2 (5 bases each). The CDR3 runs 12 residues. V shed 3 bases and J shed 12 bases, with 12 bases lying between them. CDR1 and CDR2 from the germline V gene are MGHDK and SYGVNS. The chain's CDR3 is CASSDGTNRQFF. The CDR3 DNA sequence: TGTGCCAGCAGTGATGGGACCAACAGGCAGTTCTTC.

The chain is built from TRBV5-1 and TRBJ1-4; unclear D gene. CDR3 length: 14 amino acids. V was trimmed by 2 bases and J by 7 bases, leaving 12 bases between them. Germline loops: CDR1 SGHRS, CDR2 YFSETQ. The CDR3 loop reads CASSFQVGSEKLFF. For the CDR3, the DNA is TGCGCCAGCAGCTTCCAAGTAGGCAGTGAAAAACTGTTTTTT.